This paragraph reports one T cell receptor beta chain. As yet, its antigen is unknown. This specimen belongs to a study of vaccination effects on CD4 cells after COVID-19. Antigen-specific CD4+ T cells were expanded with viral peptide pools in the ViraFEST assay before sequencing. Culture lasted around eleven days before CD4+ T cell isolation. People in the vaccine group had not been infected with SARS-CoV-2 before, and their nucleocapsid antibodies were negative. Clones were read by immunoSEQ multiplex PCR, and TCRdb kept only the in-frame ones, dropping some. The sample lists about 41,000 clones; over 75% were seen once. The sequence came from a human donor who received a COVID-19 vaccine. The input for sequencing was CD4+ T cells from PBMCs cultured with HCoV-NL63 spike peptides, taken before COVID-19 vaccination.

The CDR3 is CASSYTLRGQFNEQFF. In nucleotides, the CDR3 is TGTGCCAGCAGTTACACGTTGAGGGGACAGTTCAATGAGCAGTTCTTC. This chain joins TRBV6-5 and TRBJ2-1; 7 bases align to TRBD1. V was clipped by 2 bases and J by 6 bases; unmatched bases: 10. The CDR3 runs to 16 residues. CDR1 is MNHEY, CDR2 SVGAGI, per germline.